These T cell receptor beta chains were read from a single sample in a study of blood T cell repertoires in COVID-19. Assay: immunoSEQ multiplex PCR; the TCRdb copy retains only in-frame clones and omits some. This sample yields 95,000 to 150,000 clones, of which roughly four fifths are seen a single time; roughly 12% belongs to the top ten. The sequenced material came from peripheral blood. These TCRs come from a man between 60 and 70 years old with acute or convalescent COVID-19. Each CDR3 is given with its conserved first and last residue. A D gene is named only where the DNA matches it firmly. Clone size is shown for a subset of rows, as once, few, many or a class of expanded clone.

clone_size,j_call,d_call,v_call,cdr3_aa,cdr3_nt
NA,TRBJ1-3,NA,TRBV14,CASSGYSGSGNTIYF,TGTGCCAGCAGCGGTTACAGCGGCTCTGGAAACACCATATATTTT
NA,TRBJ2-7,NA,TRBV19,CASSIRSPGGYEQYF,TGTGCCAGTAGTATTAGGAGCCCCGGAGGCTACGAGCAGTACTTC
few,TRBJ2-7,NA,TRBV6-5,CASLRDVTYEQYF,TGTGCCAGCCTGCGGGACGTTACCTACGAGCAGTACTTC
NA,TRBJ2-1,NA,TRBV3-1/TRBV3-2,CASSHLTYNEQFF,TGTGCCAGCAGCCACCTAACCTACAATGAGCAGTTCTTC
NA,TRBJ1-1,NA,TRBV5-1,CASSPQGPSNTEAFF,TGCGCCAGCAGCCCTCAGGGGCCCTCGAACACTGAAGCTTTCTTT
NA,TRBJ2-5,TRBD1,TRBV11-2,CASSLDRAGGRETQYF,TGTGCCAGCAGCTTAGATCGGGCAGGGGGCAGAGAGACCCAGTACTTC
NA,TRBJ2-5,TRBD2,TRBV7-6,CASSLLAGEQETQYF,TGTGCCAGCAGCTTGCTAGCGGGAGAGCAAGAGACCCAGTACTTC
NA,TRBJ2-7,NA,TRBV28,CASRRAGFTGGYEQYF,TGTGCCAGCAGGCGAGCAGGGTTTACCGGGGGTTACGAGCAGTACTTC
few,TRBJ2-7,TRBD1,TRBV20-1,CSASPGTGVSYEQYF,TGCAGTGCTAGTCCCGGGACAGGGGTATCCTACGAGCAGTACTTC
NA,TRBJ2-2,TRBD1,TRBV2,CASGGTGEGELFF,TGTGCCAGCGGGGGGACAGGGGAAGGGGAGCTGTTTTTT
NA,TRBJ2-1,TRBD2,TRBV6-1,CASSEAGGWLAGVGEQFF,TGTGCCAGCAGTGAAGCGGGCGGATGGCTAGCGGGAGTTGGGGAGCAGTTCTTC
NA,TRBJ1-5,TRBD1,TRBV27,CASSLSVGTGEYQPQHF,TGTGCCAGCAGTTTATCCGTAGGGACAGGGGAATATCAGCCCCAGCATTTT
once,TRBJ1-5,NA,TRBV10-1,CASSDGSSNQPQHF,TGCGCCAGCAGTGACGGTAGTAGCAATCAGCCCCAGCATTTT
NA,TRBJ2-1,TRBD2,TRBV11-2,CASSPSSGSYNEQFF,TGTGCCAGCAGCCCCTCTAGCGGCTCCTACAATGAGCAGTTCTTC
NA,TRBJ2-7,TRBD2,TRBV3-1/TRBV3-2,CASSQGSSGIYEQYF,TGTGCCAGCAGCCAAGGATCTAGCGGGATCTACGAGCAGTACTTC
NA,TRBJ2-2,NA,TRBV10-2,CASSATTSSAGTGELFF,TGCGCCAGCAGTGCCACCACGTCTTCCGCGGGGACCGGGGAGCTGTTTTTT
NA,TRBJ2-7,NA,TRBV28,CASSPSFVAYEQYF,TGTGCCAGCAGTCCCTCCTTTGTAGCTTACGAGCAGTACTTC
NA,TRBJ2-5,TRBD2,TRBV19,CASSINSGRTETQYF,TGTGCCAGTAGTATAAATAGCGGGAGAACTGAGACCCAGTACTTC
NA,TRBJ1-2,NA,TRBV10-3,CAISREGGDYGYTF,TGTGCCATCTCGAGGGAGGGGGGGGACTATGGCTACACCTTC
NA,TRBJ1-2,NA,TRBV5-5,CASSSDSYGYTF,TGTGCCAGCAGCTCCGACAGCTATGGCTACACCTTC
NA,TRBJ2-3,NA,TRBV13,CASSLKRGDTQYF,TGTGCCAGCAGCTTGAAAAGAGGGGATACGCAGTATTTT
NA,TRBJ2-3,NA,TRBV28,CASSITPGLASSTDTQYF,TGTGCCAGCAGTATAACTCCGGGGTTAGCGAGCAGCACAGATACGCAGTATTTT
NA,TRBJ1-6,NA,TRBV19,CASRQSRSSYNSPLHF,TGTGCCAGTAGGCAATCGAGGAGCTCCTATAATTCACCCCTCCACTTT
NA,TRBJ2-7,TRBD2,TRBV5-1,CASTSTSGRYEQYF,TGCGCCAGCACCTCGACTAGCGGACGTTACGAGCAGTACTTC
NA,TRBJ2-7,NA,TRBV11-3,CASSLGQGSSYEQYF,TGTGCCAGCAGCTTAGGTCAGGGGTCCTCCTACGAGCAGTACTTC
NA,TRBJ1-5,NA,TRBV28,CSGGASNQPQHF,TGTTCGGGAGGGGCTTCCAATCAGCCCCAGCATTTT
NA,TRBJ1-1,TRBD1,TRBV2,CASSYRGSDTEAFF,TGTGCCAGCAGTTACAGGGGGAGTGACACTGAAGCTTTCTTT
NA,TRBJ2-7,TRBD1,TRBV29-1,CSVSGQGSAYEQYF,TGCAGCGTCTCCGGACAGGGGAGCGCCTACGAGCAGTACTTC
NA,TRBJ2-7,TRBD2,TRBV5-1,CASSPGTSTYEQYF,TGCGCCAGCAGCCCCGGGACTAGCACCTACGAGCAGTACTTC
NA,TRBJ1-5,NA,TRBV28,CASSLSTERSHF,TGTGCCAGCAGTTTGTCGACAGAACGCAGCCATTTT
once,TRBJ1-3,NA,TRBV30,CAWSVIQGKTNTIYF,TGTGCCTGGAGTGTAATCCAGGGGAAAACGAACACCATATATTTT
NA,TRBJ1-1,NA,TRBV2,CASSYPGQEAFF,TGTGCCAGCAGCTACCCAGGACAGGAAGCTTTCTTT
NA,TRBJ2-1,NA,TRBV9,CASSVLRGADKQFF,TGTGCCAGCAGCGTATTACGAGGAGCCGATAAGCAGTTCTTC
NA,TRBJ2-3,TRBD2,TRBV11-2,CASSFASSGSTQYF,TGTGCCAGCAGCTTCGCGTCTAGCGGGAGTACGCAGTATTTT
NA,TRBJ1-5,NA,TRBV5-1,CASSLGPNQPQHF,TGCGCCAGCAGCTTGGGGCCAAATCAGCCCCAGCATTTT
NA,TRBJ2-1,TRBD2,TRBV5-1,CASSFLTYGGFGNEQFF,TGCGCCAGCAGCTTTCTAACCTACGGGGGGTTTGGGAATGAGCAGTTCTTC
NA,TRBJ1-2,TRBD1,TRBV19,CASSLQGYGYTF,TGTGCCAGTAGTCTACAGGGGTATGGCTACACCTTC
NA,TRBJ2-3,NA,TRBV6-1,CASSERLYTQYF,TGTGCCAGCAGTGAGAGGCTCTATACGCAGTATTTT
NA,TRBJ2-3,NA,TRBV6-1,CASSEEEGRPDTQYF,TGTGCCAGCAGTGAAGAGGAGGGAAGGCCAGATACGCAGTATTTT
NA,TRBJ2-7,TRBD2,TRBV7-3,CASSPGRASDEQYF,TGTGCCAGCAGCCCCGGGAGGGCCTCAGACGAGCAGTACTTC
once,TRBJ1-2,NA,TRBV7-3,CASSPAQGKGYTF,TGTGCCAGCAGCCCGGCTCAGGGTAAAGGCTACACCTTC
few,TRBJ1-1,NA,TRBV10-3,CAIRGREGRDTEAFF,TGTGCCATCAGGGGGAGGGAGGGGCGCGACACTGAAGCTTTCTTT